This TCR beta chain was observed in a study of esophageal squamous cell carcinoma under preoperative chemotherapy. Study background: Samples included peripheral blood T cells as well as tumor-infiltrating lymphocytes.

Via MiXCR, TCRdb re-called the PCR reads, giving one row per CDR3 protein. Among around 34,000 distinct CDR3 sequences, approximately 51% were seen once, and the ten largest hold 23%. This sample's time point: after preoperative PTX-NDP chemotherapy. Paclitaxel-nedaplatin chemotherapy was given to patients ahead of their surgery. This receptor was taken from a human donor with esophageal squamous cell carcinoma. The donor label of this sample is uncertain. This specimen was taken from a patient given preoperative chemotherapy.

The CDR3 protein is CASSTTGTGANEQFF. The CDR3 DNA reads as TGTGCCAGCAGCACTACCGGGACAGGGGCCAATGAGCAGTTCTTC. The chain joins TRBV11-2 to TRBJ2-1; 10 positions agree with TRBD1. CDR3 size: 15 residues. Unmatched junction bases numbered 7, after V lost 5 bases and J lost 6 bases. CDR1 and CDR2 (germline): SGHAT, FQNNGV.